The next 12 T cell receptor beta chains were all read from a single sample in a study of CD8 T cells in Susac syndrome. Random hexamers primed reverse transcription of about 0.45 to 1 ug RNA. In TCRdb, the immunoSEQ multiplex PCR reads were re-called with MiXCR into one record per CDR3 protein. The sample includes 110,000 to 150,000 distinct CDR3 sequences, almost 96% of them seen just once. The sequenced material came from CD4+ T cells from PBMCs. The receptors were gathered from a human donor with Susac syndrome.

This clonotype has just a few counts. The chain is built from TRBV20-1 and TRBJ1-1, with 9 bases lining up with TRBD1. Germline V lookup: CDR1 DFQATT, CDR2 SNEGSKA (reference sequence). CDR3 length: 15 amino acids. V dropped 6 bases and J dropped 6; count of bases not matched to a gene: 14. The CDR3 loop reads CSAHRDRVRGPEAFF. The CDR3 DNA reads TGCAGTGCACACCGGGACAGGGTAAGAGGCCCTGAAGCTTTCTTT.

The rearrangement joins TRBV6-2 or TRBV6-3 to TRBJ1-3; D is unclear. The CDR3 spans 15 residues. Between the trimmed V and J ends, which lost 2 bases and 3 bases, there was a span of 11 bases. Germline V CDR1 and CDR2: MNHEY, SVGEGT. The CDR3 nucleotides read TGTGCCAGCAGTTACGGGCAGAAATTTGGAAACACCATATATTTT. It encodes CASSYGQKFGNTIYF.

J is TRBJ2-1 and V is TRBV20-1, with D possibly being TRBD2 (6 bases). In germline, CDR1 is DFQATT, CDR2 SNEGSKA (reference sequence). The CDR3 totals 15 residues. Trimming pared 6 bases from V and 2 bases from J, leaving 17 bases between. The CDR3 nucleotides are TGCAGTGCGAGGTATCCTAGACTAGCCTACAATGAGCAGTTCTTC. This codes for CSARYPRLAYNEQFF.

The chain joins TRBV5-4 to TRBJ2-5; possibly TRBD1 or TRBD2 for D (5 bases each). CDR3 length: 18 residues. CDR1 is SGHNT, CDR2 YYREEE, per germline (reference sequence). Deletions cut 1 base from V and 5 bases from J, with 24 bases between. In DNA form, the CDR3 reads TGTGCCAGCAGCTTGTCGGGTGTGGCTGAGGGGTCGTGGGAGACCCAGTACTTC. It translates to CASSLSGVAEGSWETQYF.

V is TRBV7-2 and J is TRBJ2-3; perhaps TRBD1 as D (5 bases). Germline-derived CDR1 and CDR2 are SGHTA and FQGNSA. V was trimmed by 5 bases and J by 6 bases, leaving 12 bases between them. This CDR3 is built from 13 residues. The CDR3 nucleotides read TGTGCCAGCAGCCCTCAGGGATGGGATACGCAGTATTTT. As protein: CASSPQGWDTQYF. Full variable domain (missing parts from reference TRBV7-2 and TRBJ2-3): GAGVSQSPSNKVTEKGKDVELRCDPISGHTALYWYRQSLGQGLEFLIYFQGNSAPDKSGLPSDRFSAERTGGSVSTLTIQRTQQEDSAVYLCASSPQGWDTQYFGPGTRLTVL.

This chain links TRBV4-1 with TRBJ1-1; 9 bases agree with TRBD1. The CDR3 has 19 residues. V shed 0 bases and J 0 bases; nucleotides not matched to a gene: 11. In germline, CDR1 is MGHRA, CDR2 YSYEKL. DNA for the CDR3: TGCGCCAGCAGCCAAGAATTAGGGACAGGGTGGCCGATGAACACTGAAGCTTTCTTT. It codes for CASSQELGTGWPMNTEAFF.

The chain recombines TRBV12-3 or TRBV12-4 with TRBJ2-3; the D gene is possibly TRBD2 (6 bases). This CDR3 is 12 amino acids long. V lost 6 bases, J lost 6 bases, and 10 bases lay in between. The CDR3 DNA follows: TGTGCCAGCAGAGGCCTAGCGGATACGCAGTATTTT. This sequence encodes CASRGLADTQYF.

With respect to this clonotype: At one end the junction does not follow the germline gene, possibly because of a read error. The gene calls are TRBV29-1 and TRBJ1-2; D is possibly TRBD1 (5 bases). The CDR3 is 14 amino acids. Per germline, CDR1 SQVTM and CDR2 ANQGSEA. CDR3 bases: TGCAGCGTTAGACCGGGACCGCGTAACGATGGCTACACCTTC. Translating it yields CSVRPGPRNDGYTF.

The CDR3 DNA is TGTGCCAGCAGCCCAGAGCTGTCCTCCTACAATGAGCAGTTCTTC. This codes for CASSPELSSYNEQFF. The rearrangement joins TRBV7-2 to TRBJ2-1; no firm D call. There are 15 residues in the CDR3. Germline V gives CDR1 SGHTA, CDR2 FQGNSA. V lost 5 bases to trimming and J lost 0 bases, with 11 bases between them.

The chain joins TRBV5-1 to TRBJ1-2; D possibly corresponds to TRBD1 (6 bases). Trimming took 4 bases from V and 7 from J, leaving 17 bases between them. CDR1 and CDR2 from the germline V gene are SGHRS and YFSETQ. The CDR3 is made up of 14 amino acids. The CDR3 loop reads CASSRRQEGGGYTF. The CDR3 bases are TGCGCCAGCAGCCGAAGGCAGGAAGGGGGTGGCTACACCTTC. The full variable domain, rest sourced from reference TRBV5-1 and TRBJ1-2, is KAGVTQTPRYLIKTRGQQVTLSCSPISGHRSVSWYQQTPGQGLQFLFEYFSETQRNKGNFPGRFSGRQFSNSRSEMNVSTLELGDSALYLCASSRRQEGGGYTFGSGTRLTVV.

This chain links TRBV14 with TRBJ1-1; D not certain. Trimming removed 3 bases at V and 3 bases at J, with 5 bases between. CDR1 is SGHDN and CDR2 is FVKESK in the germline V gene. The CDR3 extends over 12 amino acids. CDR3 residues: CASSQLHTEAFF. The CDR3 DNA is TGTGCCAGCAGCCAGCTACACACTGAAGCTTTCTTT.

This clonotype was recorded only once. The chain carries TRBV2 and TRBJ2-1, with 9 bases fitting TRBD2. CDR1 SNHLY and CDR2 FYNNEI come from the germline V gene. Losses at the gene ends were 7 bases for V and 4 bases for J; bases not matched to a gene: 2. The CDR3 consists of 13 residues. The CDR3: CASILAGYNEQFF. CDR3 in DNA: TGTGCCAGCATACTAGCGGGTTACAATGAGCAGTTCTTC.